This T cell receptor beta chain was sequenced for a study of shared clonotypes between healthy human individuals. Germline V gives CDR1 MDHEN, CDR2 SYDVKM. V was clipped by 4 bases and J by 8 bases; unmatched bases: 11. This CDR3 is 15 amino acids long. For every subset, genomic DNA was evenly distributed across several immunoSEQ plates. Per the original data handling: In the immunoSEQ data, sequences were junction-only and lacked quality scores, so filtering differed. TCRdb's table, derived via immunoSEQ multiplex PCR, lists solely in-frame clones and lacks some. Clone size and the V and J calls come from that table; the DNA yielded D and trimming. The sample consists of over 1.5 million clones, 95% to 99% of them appearing once. Study donors comprised healthy, HIV-negative adults devoid of recent acute infection or vaccination.

The sequence was obtained from a man younger than 40 in good health. The rearrangement links TRBV28 to TRBJ2-5; 9 bases are shared with TRBD1. The sequenced material came from naive CD4+ T cells sorted from blood. As to subset: CD45RA+ positively selected. CDR3 protein: CASSYLDRGLGTQYF. The DNA for the CDR3 is TGTGCCAGCAGTTATCTGGACAGGGGTTTAGGAACCCAGTACTTC. Drawing the rest from reference TRBV28 and TRBJ2-5, the complete variable domain is DVKVTQSSRYLVKRTGEKVFLECVQDMDHENMFWYRQDPGLGLRLIYFSYDVKMKEKGDIPEGYSVSREKKERFSLILESASTNQTSMYLCASSYLDRGLGTQYFGPGTRLLVL.